The entry that follows covers one T cell receptor beta chain sequence. Its antigen is not identified. The source of the sample is a study of CD8+CD57+ T cells in acquired aplastic anemia. Study-level information: DNA recovered from sorted CD4+ and CD8+ cells had a mean of roughly 3 ug. Points from the study as a whole: In CD8+ cells, Simpson's diversity showed no significant difference between patients and controls. Almost 30 shared CD8+ CDR3s appeared highly expressed within patients' immunodominant clones.

Before being chosen for sequencing, patients had shown CD8+CD57+ cell expansion by flow cytometry. Prior therapy had not been administered to any patient at the time of blood sampling. The CDR3 runs 15 residues. The ends were cut back, 0 bases at V and 9 bases at J, with 13 bases in the middle. Germline V gives CDR1 SGHKS, CDR2 YYEKEE (reference sequence). Profiling that covered TCR beta VDJ and CDR3 relied on genomic DNA as its template. TCRdb re-derived calls from the reads in MiXCR, one entry per CDR3 protein. Among around 50,000 distinct CDR3 sequences listed, about 56% were seen once. The sequence derives from a human donor with aplastic anemia. The chain carries TRBV5-5 and TRBJ1-6, with D possibly being TRBD1 (5 bases). The material sequenced was sorted CD4+, CD8+, or CD8+CD57+ T cells (not recorded which) from PBMCs. As DNA, the CDR3 is TGTGCCAGCAGCTTGGGAGGGCAGGGCGGTTCACCCCTCCACTTT. As protein: CASSLGGQGGSPLHF.